The rows below give T cell receptor beta chains drawn from one sample of a study of cytomegalovirus exposure and HLA in healthy donors. Clones were sequenced by immunoSEQ multiplex PCR, and TCRdb holds only the in-frame ones, with some missing. Among 310,000 or so clones, over 85% were seen once, and the ten largest hold less than 2.5%. Source material: PBMCs. The receptors originated from a woman in her late teens or twenties in good health and CMV-seronegative. Both conserved end residues are part of each CDR3. D genes are given only for firm matches. The size entry is marked missing in some rows and otherwise reads once, few, many or a size class.

V	D	J	size	DNA	CDR3
TRBV6-6	-	TRBJ2-7	-	TGTGCCAGCAGTCCAAACAGGGTCGGCGAGCAGTACTTC	CASSPNRVGEQYF
TRBV30	-	TRBJ2-3	-	TGTGCCTGGAGTGTACAGGGTATTCGTGCAGATACGCAGTATTTT	CAWSVQGIRADTQYF
TRBV5-4	TRBD1	TRBJ1-4	-	TGTGCCAGCAGCTTGGGAGTGACAGGGGTTGAAAAACTGTTTTTT	CASSLGVTGVEKLFF
TRBV4-1	TRBD1	TRBJ1-5	-	TGCGCCAGCAGCCAATCCCCCGGGACAGGGGGTTATCAGCCCCAGCATTTT	CASSQSPGTGGYQPQHF
TRBV5-1	-	TRBJ2-5	-	TGCGCCAGCAGCTCGATCGCTTCCATCGGGGAGACCCAGTACTTC	CASSSIASIGETQYF
TRBV18	-	TRBJ2-1	-	TGTGCCAGCTCACCGTGGCCGGGGGATGAGCAGTTCTTC	CASSPWPGDEQFF
TRBV29-1	-	TRBJ1-2	once	TGCAGCGCGGTTGCCCCGGGGACTTCTAACTATGGCTACACCTTC	CSAVAPGTSNYGYTF
TRBV19	-	TRBJ1-1	-	TGTGCCAGTAGTATAGGCGTTGAAGCTTTCTTT	CASSIGVEAFF
TRBV5-1	TRBD1	TRBJ1-2	-	TGCGCCAGCAGCTTGGAGGGGACAGGGGGCGCGGGCTACACCTTC	CASSLEGTGGAGYTF
TRBV28	-	TRBJ1-2	-	TGTGCCAGCAGTGTCAGGGGTTTTAACTATGGCTACACCTTC	CASSVRGFNYGYTF
TRBV2	-	TRBJ2-7	-	TGTGCCAGCAGTGTCGCGCCAGGGCAGACCTACGAGCAGTACTTC	CASSVAPGQTYEQYF
TRBV7-9	TRBD2	TRBJ2-3	-	TGTTCCAGCAGCCCAAGGACTAGCGGGGGGGCAGCACGAGATACGCAGTATTTT	CSSSPRTSGGAARDTQYF
TRBV29-1	-	TRBJ1-1	-	TGCAGCGTTGCAGGGGCGATGGGTGTTTTCACTGAAGCTTTCTTT	CSVAGAMGVFTEAFF
TRBV10-3	-	TRBJ1-3	few	TGTGCCATCGGGGGGAACTCTGGAAACACCATATATTTT	CAIGGNSGNTIYF
TRBV7-6	TRBD1	TRBJ1-2	-	TGTGCCAGCAGCCCGGGACAGGCCATCTATGGCTACACCTTC	CASSPGQAIYGYTF
TRBV5-4	TRBD2	TRBJ2-3	-	TGTGCCAGCTTTCTAAGCGGGGGGGCTACAGATACGCAGTATTTT	CASFLSGGATDTQYF
TRBV4-1	-	TRBJ2-1	-	TGCGCCAGCAGCCAAGCCCTGACATTTCCCGCCTACAATGAGCAGTTCTTC	CASSQALTFPAYNEQFF
TRBV19	TRBD2	TRBJ2-1	few	TGTGCCAGTAGTAGGCCGGGACTAGCGAATGAGCAGTTCTTC	CASSRPGLANEQFF
TRBV10-3	-	TRBJ1-1	-	TGTGCCATCAGTGATCCCGGACAACAGAACACTGAAGCTTTCTTT	CAISDPGQQNTEAFF
TRBV29-1	TRBD1	TRBJ2-7	-	TGCAGCGTGATAAGGACAGGGGTTCCCTACGAGCAGTACTTC	CSVIRTGVPYEQYF
TRBV9	TRBD2	TRBJ2-7	-	TGTGCCAGCAGCCGAGCGGGGGGACCCTACGAGCAGTACTTC	CASSRAGGPYEQYF
TRBV4-2	-	TRBJ1-1	-	TGTGCCAGCAGCGGTACTAGGGTAGCTTTCTTT	CASSGTRVAFF
TRBV2	TRBD1	TRBJ2-1	-	TGTGCCAGCAGACAGGGGCTTAATGAGCAGTTCTTC	CASRQGLNEQFF
TRBV27	TRBD1	TRBJ1-6	-	TGTGCCAGCAGCTTCGGGACAGCATATTCACCCCTCCACTTT	CASSFGTAYSPLHF
TRBV7-7	TRBD1	TRBJ2-7	-	TGTGCCAGCAGCCTATTACCGGGACAGGGGGTTAAGGAGCAGTACTTC	CASSLLPGQGVKEQYF
TRBV14	TRBD1	TRBJ2-7	-	TGTGCCAGCAGCACCCGGACAGGATACCGCTACGAGCAGTACTTC	CASSTRTGYRYEQYF
TRBV7-9	-	TRBJ2-7	-	TGTGCCAGCAGCCCGGGAGCAAGGGAGCAGTACTTC	CASSPGAREQYF
TRBV9	-	TRBJ1-3	-	TGTGCCAGCAGCGTAGAGCACAGAGCTGGAAACACCATATATTTT	CASSVEHRAGNTIYF
TRBV4-2	-	TRBJ1-5	-	TGTGCCAGCAGCCACCTTGAAGGGGATGATCAGCCCCAGCATTTT	CASSHLEGDDQPQHF
TRBV2	TRBD1	TRBJ1-1	-	TGTGCCAGCAGGATTACAGGGACAGGGGGGACTGAAGCTTTCTTT	CASRITGTGGTEAFF
TRBV4-1	TRBD2	TRBJ2-1	-	TGCGCCAGCAGCCACCCTATAGCGGGGGCTTACAATGAGCAGTTCTTC	CASSHPIAGAYNEQFF
TRBV19	-	TRBJ2-7	-	TGTGCCAGCCGACCTTCGGGGGTCGCCTACGAGCAGTACTTC	CASRPSGVAYEQYF
TRBV5-1	-	TRBJ1-1	once	TGCGCCAGCAGCTTAACGCGGGGGACCCCAGCTTTCTTT	CASSLTRGTPAFF
TRBV2	TRBD2	TRBJ2-4	-	TGTGCCAGCAGTCCGCCGGGACTAGCGGGGGGCAAAAACATTCAGTACTTC	CASSPPGLAGGKNIQYF
TRBV5-4	-	TRBJ1-1	few	TGTGCCAGCAGCTTTATAGGGGAGGCTGAAGCTTTCTTT	CASSFIGEAEAFF
TRBV7-3	-	TRBJ2-7	-	TGTGCCAGCAGTCTTGACTCAGGGGATCCCTACGAGCAGTACTTC	CASSLDSGDPYEQYF
TRBV5-6	-	TRBJ2-7	-	TGTGCCAGCAGCTTAGCCCGGGCTAGCGCGTACTTC	CASSLARASAYF
TRBV27	-	TRBJ1-6	-	TGTGCCAGCAGTTTATCGGGGGACTCTAGATCACCCCTCCACTTT	CASSLSGDSRSPLHF
TRBV5-1	-	TRBJ1-1	once	TGCGCCAGCAGGATACAGGAGAACACTGAAGCTTTCTTT	CASRIQENTEAFF
TRBV27	TRBD2	TRBJ2-5	-	TGTGCCAGCAGGCCGTCTAGCGGGCAAGAGACCCAGTACTTC	CASRPSSGQETQYF
TRBV19	-	TRBJ2-3	-	TGTGCCAGTAGATTCCCCGGTCACACAGATACGCAGTATTTT	CASRFPGHTDTQYF
TRBV18	-	TRBJ2-7	-	TGTGCCAGCTCACCAGCCCCGACATACTCCTACGAGCAGTACTTC	CASSPAPTYSYEQYF
TRBV6-5	TRBD1	TRBJ2-7	-	TGTGCCAGCAGTTTACAGGGGGCCTACGAGCAGTACTTC	CASSLQGAYEQYF
TRBV29-1	-	TRBJ1-1	-	TGCAGCGTTCCCCGAGGAGGGGGGGGGAACACTGAAGCTTTCTTT	CSVPRGGGGNTEAFF
TRBV19	-	TRBJ1-1	-	TGTGCCAGTAGTACAGGTGGTTGGCCCCCTGAAGCTTTCTTT	CASSTGGWPPEAFF
TRBV7-8	-	TRBJ1-6	-	TGTGCCAGCAGCTTAGAGGGGAGGGGTTCCTATAATTCACCCCTCCACTTT	CASSLEGRGSYNSPLHF
TRBV5-1	-	TRBJ2-1	-	TGCGCCAGCAGCCTGGTAGGGCAGGGGATCAACAATGAGCAGTTCTTC	CASSLVGQGINNEQFF
TRBV5-4	-	TRBJ1-1	-	TGTGCCACCATGAGACAGGACTACACTGAAGCTTTCTTT	CATMRQDYTEAFF
TRBV4-2	TRBD2	TRBJ2-7	-	TGTGCCAGCACCCCGGTGGACGGGGGGGGTACCTACGAGCAGTACTTC	CASTPVDGGGTYEQYF
TRBV6-6	-	TRBJ2-1	-	TGTGCCAGCAGCCCCGTCAATGAGCAGTTCTTC	CASSPVNEQFF
TRBV7-6	-	TRBJ2-1	-	TGTGCCAGCAGCGACCTCGGGGGGCGTTGGAATGAGCAGTTCTTC	CASSDLGGRWNEQFF
TRBV6-5	TRBD1	TRBJ1-2	once	TGTGCCAGCAGTGAATGGGACAGGGTGCGGAGCTACACCTTC	CASSEWDRVRSYTF
TRBV29-1	TRBD1	TRBJ1-1	-	TGCAGCGTAGGGCGGCGGCAGGGGGCCGAAGCTTTCTTT	CSVGRRQGAEAFF
TRBV7-9	TRBD1	TRBJ2-7	-	TGTGCCAGCAGCTTTTCGGACAGGGTCTATAACGAGCAGTACTTC	CASSFSDRVYNEQYF
TRBV27	-	TRBJ1-6	-	TGTGCCAGCACCTTGACAGGATCTCCGTCTGATTCACCCCTCCACTTT	CASTLTGSPSDSPLHF